This T cell receptor beta chain comes out of a study of CD8 T cells in ankylosing spondylitis. The study, taken as a whole, reports: A TCR beta motif of seven or eight highly homologous variants appeared characteristic of ankylosing spondylitis blood. In synovial fluid and blood from reactive arthritis, some motif variants were previously reported. Enrichment of disease-linked clones was reportedly significant in matched ankylosing spondylitis synovial fluid.

In the case of this clonotype: Antigen specificity is unknown.

CDR1 and CDR2 from the germline V gene are LGHDT and YNNKEL (reference sequence). This CDR3 region has 13 residues. V lost 2 bases and J lost 2, with 6 bases in between. A quantitative 5'-RACE method, one with molecular barcodes, was used to make TCR beta libraries. TCRdb passed the 5' RACE reads through MiXCR, listing each CDR3 protein once. Altogether roughly 120,000 distinct CDR3 sequences are present, roughly an eighth being singletons, with the ten largest covering 2.5% to 3.5%. The material sequenced was blood, either unsorted or a sorted T cell fraction (not recorded which). This TCR was recovered from a female donor with ankylosing spondylitis or in good health (not recorded which). This sequence joins TRBV3-1 and TRBJ1-2; D is perhaps TRBD1 (5 bases). The CDR3, as DNA: TGTGCCAGCAGCCAATCAGGGAACTATGGCTACACCTTC. It translates to CASSQSGNYGYTF.